This T cell receptor beta chain was recorded in a study of blood T cell repertoires in COVID-19 (TCRdb year 2020). Looking at the study overall: Samples covering the acute and convalescent phases of COVID-19 were provided by collaborators in the United States, Italy and Spain. A de-identified subject ID, COVID-19 status, age in years and sex were almost always included in the sample metadata. The samples were drawn from two sources: the first 160 participants of the ongoing ImmuneRACE study, and about 1,300 subjects contributed by 6 global collaborators. The repertoires were released in a freely available public database meant as a resource for research on the immune response to SARS-CoV-2. HLA class I and class II types, where available, came from metadata supplied by the sample provider rather than from assay-based typing. Deeply sampled blood TCRbeta repertoires from subjects exposed to, actively infected with, or recovered from COVID-19 were included in the dataset. The material from the prospective study consisted of cDNA or gDNA derived from T cells, B-cell-depleted T cells, or PBMCs.

A remark on this clone: This receptor's antigen is unknown. No much larger clone exists at a distance of one base, and base qualities are not known.

General study outcomes and caveats: How much clinical and demographic metadata was included differed by source and by participant, and the metadata was provided uncurated.

The germline V gene provides CDR1 SGDLS and CDR2 YYNGEE. V is cut by 0 bases and J by 1 base, and the space between the germline ends is 11 bases. The CDR3 numbers 16 residues from cysteine through phenylalanine. Left in the record is the CDR3 DNA by itself, 48 bases read in frame from the first base. TCRbeta CDR3 regions were amplified from genomic DNA using the immunoSEQ Assay, a bias-controlled multiplex PCR. The paper's processing steps were these. Nucleated cell counts per sample were estimated from amplification of reference gene primers within the assay. To quantify the absolute abundance of each unique TCRbeta CDR3 rearrangement, sequence reads were collapsed and filtered. For each sample, productive Simpson clonality was calculated as the square root of Simpson's diversity index over productive rearrangements. In TCRdb, the immuneACCESS table is reduced to in-frame sequences with V and J assigned. These tables do not hold every clone; where another copy was compared, an unresolved V gene accounts for under half, and the others remain unexplained. The DNA was the basis for D and trimming; V, J and clone size are from that table. This sample holds some 45,000 clones; 75% to 90% were observed only once. The ten largest clones represent roughly 12% of the sample.

Collaborating institutions collected whole blood in K2EDTA tubes following their own protocols. For TCRbeta analysis, collaborators shipped samples in one of three forms: frozen whole blood, isolated PBMCs, or DNA extracted from either of those sample types. What was sequenced was peripheral blood. The receptor comes from a human donor with active COVID-19. The donor label of this sample is uncertain. Here the chain combines TRBV9 and TRBJ1-3; TRBD1 is a weak D gene call, 5 bases matching. The nucleotide sequence is given as TGTGCCAGCAGCGTAGAAGGCAGGGCGTCTGGAAACACCATATATTTT. This gives the protein CASSVEGRASGNTIYF.